One and the same sample provided the 10 T cell receptor beta chains below, sequenced in a study of T cells after yellow fever vaccination. Each CDR3 protein gets one entry after TCRdb re-called the 5' RACE reads with MiXCR. The repertoire holds approximately 510,000 distinct CDR3 sequences, with 20% to 25% as singletons. The input for sequencing was PBMCs, taken roughly 20 days after the first yellow fever vaccination. These receptors all come from a man in his late teens or twenties who received the YFV17D yellow fever vaccine.

This clonotype showed up many times. In DNA, the CDR3 is TGTGCCATCAGTGAGTCGCGGAGCGGAGAGACCCAGTACTTC. Amino acids: CAISESRSGETQYF. The chain links TRBV10-3 to TRBJ2-5; D may be TRBD2 (5 bases). In germline, CDR1 is ENHRY, CDR2 SYGVKD. This CDR3 is built from 14 residues. The germline V and J ends were trimmed by 0 bases and 4 bases, with 9 bases remaining between them.

This clonotype showed up just a few times. J is TRBJ1-6 and V is TRBV18; D gene uncertain. V dropped 4 bases and J dropped 5 bases, with 12 bases sitting between them. Germline loops: CDR1 KGHSH, CDR2 LQKENI. There are 15 residues in the CDR3. CDR3 nucleotides: TGTGCCAGCTCACAGTCCGGGGTTGATAATTCACCCCTCCACTTT. Its protein is CASSQSGVDNSPLHF.

This clonotype turned up a few times. The chain has TRBV30 and TRBJ1-6; tentative D call: TRBD1 (6 bases). Germline lookup yields CDR1 GTSNPN and CDR2 SVGIG (reference sequence). This CDR3 contains 18 residues. This CDR3 is CASHRVASQSSYNSPLHF. The CDR3 region has the DNA TGTGCTTCGCACAGGGTGGCTAGTCAGAGCTCCTATAATTCACCCCTCCACTTT.

The V call is TRBV7-3, the J call TRBJ2-1; D gene uncertain. Germline V gene lookup returns CDR1 SGHTA and CDR2 FQGTGA. The CDR3 runs to 16 residues. Trimming removed 0 bases from V and 3 bases from J, with 12 bases in between. DNA for the CDR3: TGTGCCAGCAGCTTAACCCCCACGGGCGACTACAATGAGCAGTTCTTC. This translates into CASSLTPTGDYNEQFF.

The V gene is TRBV15, the J gene TRBJ2-7; 9 bases align to TRBD1. Germline CDR1 and CDR2: LNHNV and YYDKDF (reference sequence). This CDR3 region has 15 residues. V gave up 3 bases and J gave up 3 bases; unmatched junction bases: 6. The DNA for the CDR3 is TGTGCCACCAGCAGGGGAGGACAGGGGATCTACGAGCAGTACTTC. Protein product: CATSRGGQGIYEQYF.

This clonotype has a handful of counts. A much larger clone lies a single base off, so this may be a read error. This sequence joins TRBV2 and TRBJ1-5; possible D gene TRBD1, 6 bases. Deletions cut 4 bases from V and 4 bases from J, with 8 bases between. Germline values: CDR1 SNHLY, CDR2 FYNNEI. This CDR3 contains 13 residues. CDR3: CASSGTENQPQHF. The DNA of the CDR3 is TGTGCCAGCAGTGGGACAGAGAATCAGCCCCAGCATTTT.

This chain uses TRBV7-9 with TRBJ1-6; tentatively, D is TRBD1 (6 bases). The CDR3 consists of 14 residues. Per the germline V gene, CDR1 is SEHNR and CDR2 is FQNEAQ (reference sequence). The V and J ends lost 4 bases and 14 bases respectively, with 18 bases between them. CDR3 nucleotides: TGTGCCAGCAGCTGGGCAGGGGCTGGGTCAACCCTCCACTTT. Translation gives CASSWAGAGSTLHF.

This sequence joins TRBV12-3 or TRBV12-4 and TRBJ1-2; D ambiguous. The CDR3 runs 15 residues. Trimming cost V 6 bases and J 4 bases, with 18 bases left between them. CDR3 nucleotides: TGTGCCAGCAGACACCACGCCAGTTTATTCTATGGCTACACCTTC. Encoded protein: CASRHHASLFYGYTF.

This clonotype occurred a few times. The chain carries TRBV9 and TRBJ2-1; tentative D call: TRBD1 (6 bases). V lost 3 bases, J lost 2 bases, and 6 bases lay in between. The V gene's germline CDR1 is SGDLS and CDR2 YYNGEE. The CDR3 runs 13 residues. CDR3 protein: CASSGTAYNEQFF. The CDR3 bases are TGTGCCAGCAGCGGGACAGCCTACAATGAGCAGTTCTTC.

This clonotype turned up a few times. The chain has TRBV20-1 and TRBJ2-3, with 10 positions matching TRBD2. Germline V CDR1 and CDR2: DFQATT, SNEGSKA (reference sequence). With V trimmed by 6 bases and J by 6 bases, 3 bases remained unmatched. The CDR3 runs 12 residues. CDR3 loop: CSALTSGDTQYF. CDR3 nucleotide sequence: TGCAGTGCCTTGACTAGCGGGGATACGCAGTATTTT.